The source of this TCR beta chain is a study of molecular identifiers for immune sequencing clone quantification. One entry per CDR3 protein results from TCRdb running MiXCR on the PCR reads. This table has 250,000 to 400,000 distinct CDR3 sequences, roughly a fifth appearing once. This clonotype was seen at least ten times. The V end lost 4 bases, the J end lost 6 bases, and 17 bases lay between the germline ends. Germline CDR1 reads MDHEN; CDR2 reads SYDVKM. The length of the CDR3 is 15 residues. Sequencing was performed on naive CD8+ T cells from blood, with Jurkat cell RNA spiked in. The sample's subset: FACS-sorted CD8+CD4-CCR7+CD45RA+ naive T cells. This receptor was taken from a human donor in good health. Some libraries in this study had Jurkat cell RNA spiked in. V is TRBV28 and J is TRBJ2-3; D perhaps matches TRBD2 (5 bases). For the CDR3, the DNA is TGTGCCAGCAGTTCCCAGGACCTGAGGAGGGATACGCAGTATTTT. This gives the protein CASSSQDLRRDTQYF.